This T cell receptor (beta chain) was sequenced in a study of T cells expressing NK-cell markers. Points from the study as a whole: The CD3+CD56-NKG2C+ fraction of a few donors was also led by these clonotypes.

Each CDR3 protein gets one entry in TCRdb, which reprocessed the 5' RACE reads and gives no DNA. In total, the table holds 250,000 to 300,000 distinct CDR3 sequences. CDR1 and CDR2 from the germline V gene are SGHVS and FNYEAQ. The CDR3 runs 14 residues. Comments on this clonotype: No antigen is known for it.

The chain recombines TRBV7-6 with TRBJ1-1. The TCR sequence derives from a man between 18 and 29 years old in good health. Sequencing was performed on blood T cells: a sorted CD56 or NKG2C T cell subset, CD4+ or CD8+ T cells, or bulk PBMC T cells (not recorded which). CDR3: CASSLVGGGTEAFF.